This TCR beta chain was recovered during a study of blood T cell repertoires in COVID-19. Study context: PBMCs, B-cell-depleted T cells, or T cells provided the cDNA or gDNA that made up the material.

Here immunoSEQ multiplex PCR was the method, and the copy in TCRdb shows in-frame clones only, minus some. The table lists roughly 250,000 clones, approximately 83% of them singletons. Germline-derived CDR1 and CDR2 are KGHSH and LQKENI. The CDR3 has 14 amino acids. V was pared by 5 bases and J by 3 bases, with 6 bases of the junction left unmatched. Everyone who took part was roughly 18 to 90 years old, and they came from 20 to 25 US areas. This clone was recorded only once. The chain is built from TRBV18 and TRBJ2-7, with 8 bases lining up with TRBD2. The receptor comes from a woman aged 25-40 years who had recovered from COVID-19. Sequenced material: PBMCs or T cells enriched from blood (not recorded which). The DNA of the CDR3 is TGTGCCAGCTCATCGGGAGGGTTTCGCTACGAGCAGTACTTC. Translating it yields CASSSGGFRYEQYF.